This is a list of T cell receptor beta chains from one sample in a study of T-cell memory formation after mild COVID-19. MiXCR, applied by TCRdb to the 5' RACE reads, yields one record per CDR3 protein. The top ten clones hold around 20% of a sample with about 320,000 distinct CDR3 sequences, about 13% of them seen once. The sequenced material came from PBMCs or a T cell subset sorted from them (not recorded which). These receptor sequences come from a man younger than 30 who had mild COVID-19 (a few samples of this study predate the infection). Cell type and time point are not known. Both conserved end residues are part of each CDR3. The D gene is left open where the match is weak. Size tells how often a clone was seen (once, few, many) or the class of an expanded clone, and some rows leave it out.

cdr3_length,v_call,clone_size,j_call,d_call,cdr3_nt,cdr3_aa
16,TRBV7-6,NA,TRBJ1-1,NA,TGTGCCAGCAGCTTAGGGGGGGTGAGGGGTAACACTGAAGCTTTCTTT,CASSLGGVRGNTEAFF
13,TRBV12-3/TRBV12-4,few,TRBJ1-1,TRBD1,TGTGCCAGCGGGACAGGGGCGTACACTGAAGCTTTCTTT,CASGTGAYTEAFF
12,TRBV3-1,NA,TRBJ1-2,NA,TGTGCCAGCAGCCAAGATGTCCGGGGCTACACCTTC,CASSQDVRGYTF
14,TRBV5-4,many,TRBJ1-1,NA,TGTGCCAGCAGCCCTTCTGCAGTGAACACTGAAGCTTTCTTT,CASSPSAVNTEAFF
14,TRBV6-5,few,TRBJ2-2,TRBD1,TGTGCCAGCACCCTCAACAGGGGCACCGGGGAGCTGTTTTTT,CASTLNRGTGELFF
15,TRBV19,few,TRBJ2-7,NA,TGTGCCAGTAGCCCGGGGGGCAGTTGGGCCTACGAGCAGTACTTC,CASSPGGSWAYEQYF
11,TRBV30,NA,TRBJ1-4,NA,TGTGCCTGGAGTCTTGAAGAAAAACTGTTTTTT,CAWSLEEKLFF
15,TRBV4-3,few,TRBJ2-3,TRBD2,TGCGCCAGCAGCCCCTTAGCGGGGCCCACAGATACGCAGTATTTT,CASSPLAGPTDTQYF
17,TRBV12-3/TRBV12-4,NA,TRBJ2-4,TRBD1,TGTGCCAGCAGTCCGGATCCCGGGACAGGGGCTGAAAACATTCAGTACTTC,CASSPDPGTGAENIQYF
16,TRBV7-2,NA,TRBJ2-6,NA,TGTGCCAGCAGCTTAGATACAGGACCTGGGGCCAACGTCCTGACTTTC,CASSLDTGPGANVLTF
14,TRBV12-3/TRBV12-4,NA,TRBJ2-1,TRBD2,TGTGCCAGCAGTTCGGGACTAGTCTTGGGTGAGCAGTTCTTC,CASSSGLVLGEQFF
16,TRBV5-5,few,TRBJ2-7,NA,TGTGCCAGCAGCTTGAGTACTAGCCGGGCCCTATACGAGCAGTACTTC,CASSLSTSRALYEQYF
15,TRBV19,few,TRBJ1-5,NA,TGTGCCAGTAGTGCCCTCCAGGGGATCGGTCAGCCCCAGCATTTT,CASSALQGIGQPQHF
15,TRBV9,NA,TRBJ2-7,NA,TGTGCCAGCAGCGTAGCTACTAGAGCTGGGGAGGAGCAGTACTTC,CASSVATRAGEEQYF
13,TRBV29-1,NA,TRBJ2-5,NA,TGCAGCGTTAGGTCAAGGTTCCAAGAGACCCAGTACTTC,CSVRSRFQETQYF
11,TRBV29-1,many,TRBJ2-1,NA,TGCAGCGTTGAAAAGGTGAATGAGCAGTTCTTC,CSVEKVNEQFF
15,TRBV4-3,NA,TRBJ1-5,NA,TGCGCCAGCAGCCAAGTTTCAGGGAACAATCAGCCCCAGCATTTT,CASSQVSGNNQPQHF
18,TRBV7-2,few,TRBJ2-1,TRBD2,TGTGCCAGCAGCTCCCGAGGGGGACTAGCGGGCTCCTACAATGAGCAGTTCTTC,CASSSRGGLAGSYNEQFF
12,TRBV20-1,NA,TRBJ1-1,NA,TGCAGTGCTAGAGATCGGACCCATCGGGCTTTCTTT,CSARDRTHRAFF
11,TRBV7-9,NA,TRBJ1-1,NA,TGTGCCAGCAGCCTCGGGACTTGGGCTTTCTTT,CASSLGTWAFF
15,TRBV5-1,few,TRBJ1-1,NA,TGCGCCAGCAGCTTTCGCGGGGCGCAGAACACTGAAGCTTTCTTT,CASSFRGAQNTEAFF
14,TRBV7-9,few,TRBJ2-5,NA,TGTGCCAGCAGCTTAGGTTCCAGGGTGGAGACCCAGTACTTC,CASSLGSRVETQYF
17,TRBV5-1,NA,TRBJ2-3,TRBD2,TGCGCCAGCAGCTCGGGACTAGCGGGGGGGAACACAGATACGCAGTATTTT,CASSSGLAGGNTDTQYF
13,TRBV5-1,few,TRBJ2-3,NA,TGCGCCAGCAGCATCCCGACCCAATCTCCGCAGTATTTT,CASSIPTQSPQYF
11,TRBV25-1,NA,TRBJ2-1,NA,TGTGCCAGCAGTGTTTCCGTTGAGCAGTTCTTC,CASSVSVEQFF
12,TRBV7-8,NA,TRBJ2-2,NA,TGTGCCAGCAGCCCACGGATCTGGGAGCTGTTTTTT,CASSPRIWELFF
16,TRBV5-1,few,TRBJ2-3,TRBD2,TGCGCCAGCAGCTCGTTTAGCGGGGGGGCTGGAGATACGCAGTATTTT,CASSSFSGGAGDTQYF
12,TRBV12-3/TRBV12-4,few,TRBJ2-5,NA,TGTGCCAGCATGAGGGGCCAAGAGACCCAGTACTTC,CASMRGQETQYF
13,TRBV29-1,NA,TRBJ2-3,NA,TGCAGCGTTGAAGAGTGGTCCACAGATACGCAGTATTTT,CSVEEWSTDTQYF
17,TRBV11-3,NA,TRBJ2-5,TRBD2,TGTGCCAGCAGCTCCATTCTAGCGGGGGTACATCAAGAGACCCAGTACTTC,CASSSILAGVHQETQYF
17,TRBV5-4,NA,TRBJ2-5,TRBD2,TGTGCCAGCAGCTACCGCCCTAGCGGGGGGCTGTTTGAGACCCAGTACTTC,CASSYRPSGGLFETQYF
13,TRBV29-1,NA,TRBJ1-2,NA,TGCAGCGTGGCGGATCCATCGTACCCAGGCTACACCTTC,CSVADPSYPGYTF
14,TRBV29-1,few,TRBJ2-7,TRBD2,TGCAGCGTTGCCCCTAGCGGATCCCGAGGGGAGCAGTACTTC,CSVAPSGSRGEQYF
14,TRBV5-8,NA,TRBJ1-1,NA,TGTGCCAGCAGCTCCGAACCTGGGAACACTGAAGCTTTCTTT,CASSSEPGNTEAFF
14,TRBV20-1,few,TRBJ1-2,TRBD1,TGCAGTGCTCCTTCCGGGACAGACCTCTATGGCTACACCTTC,CSAPSGTDLYGYTF
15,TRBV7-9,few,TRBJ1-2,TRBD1,TGTGCCAGCAGCTTAGGGACAGGACCTTCCTATGGCTACACCTTC,CASSLGTGPSYGYTF
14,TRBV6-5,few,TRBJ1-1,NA,TGTGCCAGCGGACCAACAGGGACGAACACTGAAGCTTTCTTT,CASGPTGTNTEAFF